The T cell receptor (beta chain) described here comes from a study of T cells in tuberculosis. Turning to the study itself: IGRA-negative adolescents, IGRA-positive adolescents with latent tuberculosis and adults with active tuberculosis formed this South African cohort. Study-wide results and caveats: Shorter CDR3-alpha in active tuberculosis partly drove smaller distances.

The CDR3 has 20 amino acids. Germline V gene lookup returns CDR1 SGHKS and CDR2 YYEKEE (reference sequence). Trimming left V 0 bases short and J 5 bases short, with 26 bases between. A word on this clone: Its antigen is unknown.

The assay was immunoSEQ multiplex PCR, and TCRdb's table has in-frame clones only and misses some. The profile shows 30,000 to 35,000 clones, 95% to 96% of them singletons. This receptor was obtained from a donor aged 5 to 30 with latent tuberculosis or without tuberculosis infection. Sequencing was done on a sample of PBMCs. The chain couples TRBV5-5 to TRBJ1-4; TRBD1 is a possible D gene (6 bases). CDR3 bases: TGTGCCAGCAGCTTGGATGGTCGCGGGCAGGGGCTGTTAAGGAATGAAAAACTGTTTTTT. Translation gives CASSLDGRGQGLLRNEKLFF. Full variable domain (rest looked up from reference TRBV5-5 and TRBJ1-4): DAGVTQSPTHLIKTRGQQVTLRCSPISGHKSVSWYQQVLGQGPQFIFQYYEKEERGRGNFPDRFSARQFPNYSSELNVNALLLGDSALYLCASSLDGRGQGLLRNEKLFFGSGTQLSVL.